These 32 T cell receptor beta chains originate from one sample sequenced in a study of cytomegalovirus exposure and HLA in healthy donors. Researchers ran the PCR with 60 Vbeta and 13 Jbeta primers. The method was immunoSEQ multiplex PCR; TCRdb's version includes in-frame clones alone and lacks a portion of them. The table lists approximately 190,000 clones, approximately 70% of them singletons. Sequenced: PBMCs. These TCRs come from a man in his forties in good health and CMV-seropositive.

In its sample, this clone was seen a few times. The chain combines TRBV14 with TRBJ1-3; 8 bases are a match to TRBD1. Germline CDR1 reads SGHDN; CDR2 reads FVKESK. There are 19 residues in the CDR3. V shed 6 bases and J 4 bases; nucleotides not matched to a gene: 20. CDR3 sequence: CASSSRFLGTGGYGNTIYF. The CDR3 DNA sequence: TGTGCCAGCAGTTCTAGGTTCCTGGGAACAGGGGGATACGGAAACACCATATATTTT.

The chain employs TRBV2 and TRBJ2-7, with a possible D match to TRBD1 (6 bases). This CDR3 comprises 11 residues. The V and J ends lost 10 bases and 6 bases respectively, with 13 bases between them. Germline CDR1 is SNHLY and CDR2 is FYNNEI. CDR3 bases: TGTGCCATTTACAGGGTTGTCGAGCAGTACTTC. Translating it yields CAIYRVVEQYF.

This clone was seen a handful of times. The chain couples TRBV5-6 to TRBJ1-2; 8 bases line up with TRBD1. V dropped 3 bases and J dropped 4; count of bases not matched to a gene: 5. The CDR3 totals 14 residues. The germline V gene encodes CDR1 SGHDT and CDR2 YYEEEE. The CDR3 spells CASSWTGLPYGYTF. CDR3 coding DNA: TGTGCCAGCAGCTGGACAGGGCTCCCCTATGGCTACACCTTC.

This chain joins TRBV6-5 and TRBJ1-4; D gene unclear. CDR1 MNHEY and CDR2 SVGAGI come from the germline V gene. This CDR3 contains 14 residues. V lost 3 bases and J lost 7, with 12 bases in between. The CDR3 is CASSYRGDSEKLFF. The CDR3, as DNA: TGTGCCAGCAGTTATCGGGGTGATAGTGAAAAACTGTTTTTT.

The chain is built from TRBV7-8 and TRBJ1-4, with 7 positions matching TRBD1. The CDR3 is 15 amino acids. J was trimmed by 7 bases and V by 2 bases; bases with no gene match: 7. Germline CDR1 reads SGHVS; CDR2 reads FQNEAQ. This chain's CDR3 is CASSLMSGGGEKLFF. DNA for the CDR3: TGTGCCAGCAGCTTAATGTCAGGGGGTGGTGAAAAACTGTTTTTT.

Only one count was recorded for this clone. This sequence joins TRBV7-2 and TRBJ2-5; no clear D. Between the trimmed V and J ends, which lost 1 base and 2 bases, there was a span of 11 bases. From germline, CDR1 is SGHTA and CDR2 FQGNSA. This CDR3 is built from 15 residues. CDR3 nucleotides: TGTGCCAGCAGCTTAGGGAGACTGCGACAAGAGACCCAGTACTTC. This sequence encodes CASSLGRLRQETQYF.

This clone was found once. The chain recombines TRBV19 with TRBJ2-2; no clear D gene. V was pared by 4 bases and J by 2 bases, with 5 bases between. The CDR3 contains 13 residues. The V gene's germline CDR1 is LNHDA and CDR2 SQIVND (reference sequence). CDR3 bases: TGTGCCAGTAGTAGAACAAACACCGGGGAGCTGTTTTTT. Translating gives CASSRTNTGELFF.

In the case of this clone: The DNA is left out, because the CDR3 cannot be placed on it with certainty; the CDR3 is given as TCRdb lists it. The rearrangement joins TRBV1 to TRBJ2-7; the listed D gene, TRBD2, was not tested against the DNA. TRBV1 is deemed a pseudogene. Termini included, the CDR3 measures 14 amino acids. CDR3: CTSTVGGGSYEQYF.

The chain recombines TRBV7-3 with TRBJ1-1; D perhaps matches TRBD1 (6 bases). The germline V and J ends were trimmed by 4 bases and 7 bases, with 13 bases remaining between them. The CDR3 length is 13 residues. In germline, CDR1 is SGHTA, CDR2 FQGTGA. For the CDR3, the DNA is TGTGCCAGCAGCTACCAGGGGATTGGTGAAGCTTTCTTT. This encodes CASSYQGIGEAFF. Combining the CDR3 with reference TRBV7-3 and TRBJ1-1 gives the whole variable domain GAGVSQTPSNKVTEKGKYVELRCDPISGHTALYWYRQSLGQGPEFLIYFQGTGAADDSGLPNDRFFAVRPEGSVSTLKIQRTERGDSAVYLCASSYQGIGEAFFGQGTRLTVV.

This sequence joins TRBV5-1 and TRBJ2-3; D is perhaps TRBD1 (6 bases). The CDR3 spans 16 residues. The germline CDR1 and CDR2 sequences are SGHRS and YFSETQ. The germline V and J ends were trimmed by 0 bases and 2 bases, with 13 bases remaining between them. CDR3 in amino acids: CASSLANQGYTDTQYF. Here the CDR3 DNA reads TGCGCCAGCAGCTTGGCAAACCAGGGGTACACAGATACGCAGTATTTT. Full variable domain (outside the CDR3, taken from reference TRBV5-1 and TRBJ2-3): KAGVTQTPRYLIKTRGQQVTLSCSPISGHRSVSWYQQTPGQGLQFLFEYFSETQRNKGNFPGRFSGRQFSNSRSEMNVSTLELGDSALYLCASSLANQGYTDTQYFGPGTRLTVL.

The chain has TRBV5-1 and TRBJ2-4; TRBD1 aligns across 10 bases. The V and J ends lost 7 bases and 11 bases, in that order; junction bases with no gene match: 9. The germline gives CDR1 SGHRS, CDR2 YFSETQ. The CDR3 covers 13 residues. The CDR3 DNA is TGCGCCAGCCGGGAGGGACAGGGGACCTTTCAGTACTTC. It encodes CASREGQGTFQYF.

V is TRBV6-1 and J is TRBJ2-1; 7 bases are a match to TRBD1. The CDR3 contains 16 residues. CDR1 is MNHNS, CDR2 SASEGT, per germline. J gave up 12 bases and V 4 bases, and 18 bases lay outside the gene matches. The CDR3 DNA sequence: TGTGCCAGCAGTGCTCCAGATTACAGGGGCGAAAGCAGGCAGTTCTTC. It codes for CASSAPDYRGESRQFF.

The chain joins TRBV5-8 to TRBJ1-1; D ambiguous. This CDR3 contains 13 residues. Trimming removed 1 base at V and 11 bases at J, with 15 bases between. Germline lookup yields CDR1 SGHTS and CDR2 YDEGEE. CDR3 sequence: CASSLSLPLRAFF. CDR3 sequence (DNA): TGTGCCAGCAGCTTGTCCCTCCCCCTCAGGGCTTTCTTT.

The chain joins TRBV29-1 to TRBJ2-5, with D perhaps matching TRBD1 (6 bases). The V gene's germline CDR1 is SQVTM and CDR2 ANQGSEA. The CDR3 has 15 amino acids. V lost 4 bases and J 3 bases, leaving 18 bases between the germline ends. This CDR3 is CSVGPPRGGEETQYF. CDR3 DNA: TGCAGCGTTGGTCCTCCCCGAGGGGGAGAAGAGACCCAGTACTTC.

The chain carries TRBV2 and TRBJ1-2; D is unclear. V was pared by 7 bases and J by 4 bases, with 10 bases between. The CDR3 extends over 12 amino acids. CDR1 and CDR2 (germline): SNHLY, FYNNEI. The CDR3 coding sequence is TGTGCCAGCACCCGGGAGGGCTATGGCTACACCTTC. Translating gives CASTREGYGYTF.

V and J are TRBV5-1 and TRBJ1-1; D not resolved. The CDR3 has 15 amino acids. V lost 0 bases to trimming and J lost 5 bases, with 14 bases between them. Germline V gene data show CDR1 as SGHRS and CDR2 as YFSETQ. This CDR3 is CASSLAQTPGTEAFF. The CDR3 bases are TGCGCCAGCAGCTTGGCTCAGACCCCGGGGACTGAAGCTTTCTTT.

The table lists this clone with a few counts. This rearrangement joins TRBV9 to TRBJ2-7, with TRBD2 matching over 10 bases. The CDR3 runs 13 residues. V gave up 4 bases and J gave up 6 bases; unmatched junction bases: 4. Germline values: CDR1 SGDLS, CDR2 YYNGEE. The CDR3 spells CASSLRTSGEQYF. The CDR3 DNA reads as TGTGCCAGCAGCTTACGGACTAGCGGCGAGCAGTACTTC.

In nucleotides, the CDR3 is TGTGCCAGCAGTTCCCACTCAAGCGGGGGGGGCAATCAGCCCCAGCATTTT. It specifies CASSSHSSGGGNQPQHF. The chain has TRBV28 and TRBJ1-5; D is perhaps TRBD1 (5 bases). Between the trimmed V and J ends, which lost 4 bases and 2 bases, there was a span of 18 bases. The CDR3 runs 17 residues. Germline V CDR1 and CDR2: MDHEN, SYDVKM. Full variable domain (outside the CDR3, taken from reference TRBV28 and TRBJ1-5): DVKVTQSSRYLVKRTGEKVFLECVQDMDHENMFWYRQDPGLGLRLIYFSYDVKMKEKGDIPEGYSVSREKKERFSLILESASTNQTSMYLCASSSHSSGGGNQPQHFGDGTRLSIL.

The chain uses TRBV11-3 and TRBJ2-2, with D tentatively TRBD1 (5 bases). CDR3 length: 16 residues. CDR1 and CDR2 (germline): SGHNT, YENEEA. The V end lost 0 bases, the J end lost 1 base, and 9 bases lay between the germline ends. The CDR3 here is CASSLDGRENTGELFF. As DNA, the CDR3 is TGTGCCAGCAGCTTAGACGGCAGGGAGAACACCGGGGAGCTGTTTTTT. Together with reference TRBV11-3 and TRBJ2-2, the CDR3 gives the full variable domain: EAGVVQSPRYKIIEKKQPVAFWCNPISGHNTLYWYLQNLGQGPELLIRYENEEAVDDSQLPKDRFSAERLKGVDSTLKIQPAELGDSAVYLCASSLDGRENTGELFFGEGSRLTVL.

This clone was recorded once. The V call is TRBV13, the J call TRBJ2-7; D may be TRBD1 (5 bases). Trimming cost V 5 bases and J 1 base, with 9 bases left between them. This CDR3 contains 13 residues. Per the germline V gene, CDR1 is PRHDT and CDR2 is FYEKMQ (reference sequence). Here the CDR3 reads CASSRTGSYEQYF. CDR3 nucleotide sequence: TGTGCCAGCAGCCGTACAGGATCCTACGAGCAGTACTTC.

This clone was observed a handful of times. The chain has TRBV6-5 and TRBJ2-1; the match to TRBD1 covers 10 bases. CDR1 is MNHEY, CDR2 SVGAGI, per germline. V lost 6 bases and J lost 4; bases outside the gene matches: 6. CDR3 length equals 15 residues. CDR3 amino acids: CASRLRQGAYNEQFF. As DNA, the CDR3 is TGTGCCAGCAGGCTTCGACAGGGGGCGTACAATGAGCAGTTCTTC.

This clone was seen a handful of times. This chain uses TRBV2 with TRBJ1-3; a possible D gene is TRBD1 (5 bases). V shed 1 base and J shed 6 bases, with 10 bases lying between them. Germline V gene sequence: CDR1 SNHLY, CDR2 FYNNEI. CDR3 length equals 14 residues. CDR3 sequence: CASSEGRAINTIYF. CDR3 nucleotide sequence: TGTGCCAGCAGTGAAGGCAGGGCTATAAACACCATATATTTT.

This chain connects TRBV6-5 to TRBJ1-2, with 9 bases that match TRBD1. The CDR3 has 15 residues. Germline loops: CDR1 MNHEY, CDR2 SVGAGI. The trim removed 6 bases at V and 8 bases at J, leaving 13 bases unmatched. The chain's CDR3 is CASSPTGDRVRGYTF. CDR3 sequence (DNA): TGTGCCAGCAGCCCTACGGGGGACAGGGTTCGGGGCTACACCTTC.

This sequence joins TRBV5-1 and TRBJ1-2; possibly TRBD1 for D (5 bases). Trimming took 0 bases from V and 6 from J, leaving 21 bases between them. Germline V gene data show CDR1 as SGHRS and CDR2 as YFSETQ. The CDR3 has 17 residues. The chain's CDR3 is CASSLGGGLSTGHGYTF. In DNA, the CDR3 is TGCGCCAGCAGCTTGGGGGGGGGTTTGAGTACGGGACATGGCTACACCTTC.

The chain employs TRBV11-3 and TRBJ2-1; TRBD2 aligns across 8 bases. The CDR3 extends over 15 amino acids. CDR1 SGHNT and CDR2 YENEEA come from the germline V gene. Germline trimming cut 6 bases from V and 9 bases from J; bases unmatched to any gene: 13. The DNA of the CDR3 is TGTGCCAGCAGTTACAGCGGGGGTAAAGGGGGTGAGCAGTTCTTC. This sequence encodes CASSYSGGKGGEQFF. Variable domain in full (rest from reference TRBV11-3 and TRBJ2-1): EAGVVQSPRYKIIEKKQPVAFWCNPISGHNTLYWYLQNLGQGPELLIRYENEEAVDDSQLPKDRFSAERLKGVDSTLKIQPAELGDSAVYLCASSYSGGKGGEQFFGPGTRLTVL.

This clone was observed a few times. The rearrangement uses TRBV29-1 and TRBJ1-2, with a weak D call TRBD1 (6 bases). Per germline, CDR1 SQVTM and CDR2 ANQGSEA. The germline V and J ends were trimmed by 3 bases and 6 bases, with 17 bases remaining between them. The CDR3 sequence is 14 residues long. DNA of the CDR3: TGCAGCGTTGAGGCCGCAGGGGCCTCGGATGGCTACACCTTC. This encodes CSVEAAGASDGYTF.

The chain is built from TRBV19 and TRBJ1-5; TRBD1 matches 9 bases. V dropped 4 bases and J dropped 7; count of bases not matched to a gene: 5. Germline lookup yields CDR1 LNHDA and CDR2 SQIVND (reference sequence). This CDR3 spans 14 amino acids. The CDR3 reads CASSRTGESQPQHF. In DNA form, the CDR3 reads TGTGCCAGTAGTAGGACAGGGGAAAGCCAGCCCCAGCATTTT.

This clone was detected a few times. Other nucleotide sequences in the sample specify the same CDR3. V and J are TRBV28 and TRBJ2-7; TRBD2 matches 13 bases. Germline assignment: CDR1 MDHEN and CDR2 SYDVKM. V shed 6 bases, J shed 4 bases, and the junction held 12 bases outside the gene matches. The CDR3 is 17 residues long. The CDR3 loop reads CASSSYRGTSGDYEQYF. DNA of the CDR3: TGTGCCAGCAGCTCTTACAGGGGGACTAGCGGGGATTACGAGCAGTACTTC.

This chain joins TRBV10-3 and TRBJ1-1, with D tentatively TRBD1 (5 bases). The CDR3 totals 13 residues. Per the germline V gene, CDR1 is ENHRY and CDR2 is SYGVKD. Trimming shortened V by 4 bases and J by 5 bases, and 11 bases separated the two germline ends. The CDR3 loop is CAISGPGGTEAFF. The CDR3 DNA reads TGTGCCATCAGTGGGCCGGGGGGGACTGAAGCTTTCTTT.

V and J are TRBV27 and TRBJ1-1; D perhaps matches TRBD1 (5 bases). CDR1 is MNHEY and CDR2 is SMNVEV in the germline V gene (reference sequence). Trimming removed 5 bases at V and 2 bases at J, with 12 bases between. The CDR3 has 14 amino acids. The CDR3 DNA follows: TGTGCCAGCAGTCTAAGACAGTCTAACACTGAAGCTTTCTTT. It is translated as CASSLRQSNTEAFF.

The CDR3 sequence is CASTPGQATDTQYF. In nucleotides, the CDR3 is TGTGCCAGTACGCCGGGACAGGCCACAGATACGCAGTATTTT. The rearrangement joins TRBV19 to TRBJ2-3, with 8 nucleotides matching TRBD1. Germline loops: CDR1 LNHDA, CDR2 SQIVND (reference sequence). The CDR3 has 14 amino acids. V shed 7 bases and J 2 bases; nucleotides not matched to a gene: 5.

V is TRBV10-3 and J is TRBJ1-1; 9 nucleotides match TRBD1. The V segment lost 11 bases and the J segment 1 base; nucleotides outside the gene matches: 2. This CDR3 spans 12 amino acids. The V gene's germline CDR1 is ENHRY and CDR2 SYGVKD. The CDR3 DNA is TGTGCCGCGGGACAGGGGAACACTGAAGCTTTCTTT. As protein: CAAGQGNTEAFF.